These 5 T cell receptor beta chains were sequenced from one sample in a study of Ad26.COV2.S vaccination and SARS-CoV-2 variants. This sample's treatment: around 19 received Ad26.COV2.S at low or high dose, single or two shots; roughly five received placebo; per-sample allocation not given. The samples were gathered on day 63 after the first injection of vaccine or placebo. TCRdb's copy holds only in-frame clones and misses some; the assay was immunoSEQ multiplex PCR. This sample has about 400,000 clones, with around 85% found just once. Sequenced here: peripheral blood, sampled in a trial of Ad26.COV2.S vaccine versus placebo. Source of these receptors: a person aged 18-60 years who received the Ad26.COV2.S COVID-19 vaccine or a placebo.

This clone was detected a few times. This sequence joins TRBV27 and TRBJ2-2; a weak D match, TRBD1 (7 bases). Looked up from germline, CDR1 is MNHEY and CDR2 is SMNVEV (reference sequence). V was trimmed by 0 bases and J by 9 bases, leaving 11 bases between them. The CDR3 spans 14 residues. For the CDR3, the DNA is TGTGCCAGCAGTTTATCAGGGGGCGGGAGGGAGCTGTTTTTT. This sequence encodes CASSLSGGGRELFF.

The chain recombines TRBV6-5 with TRBJ1-2; D might be TRBD1 (5 bases). The germline gives CDR1 MNHEY, CDR2 SVGAGI. The CDR3 spans 14 residues. Trimming took 6 bases from V and 4 from J, leaving 15 bases between them. The DNA of the CDR3 is TGTGCCAGCAGCCCGGGGCCCGGGGGCTATGGCTACACCTTC. Amino acids: CASSPGPGGYGYTF.

This chain connects TRBV11-2 to TRBJ2-1; the D gene could be TRBD1 or TRBD2 (6 bases each). Between the trimmed V and J ends, which lost 1 base and 7 bases, there was a span of 11 bases. The CDR3 is 14 amino acids. CDR1 SGHAT and CDR2 FQNNGV come from the germline V gene. The CDR3 here is CASSLVGGWNEQFF. CDR3 nucleotide sequence: TGTGCCAGCAGCTTAGTAGGGGGGTGGAATGAGCAGTTCTTC.

This chain links TRBV6-5 with TRBJ2-7, with D perhaps matching TRBD1 (6 bases). Between the trimmed V and J ends, which lost 4 bases and 8 bases, there was a span of 15 bases. The CDR3 runs to 13 residues. CDR1 MNHEY and CDR2 SVGAGI come from the germline V gene. For the CDR3, the DNA is TGTGCCAGCAGTTCCTACAGGGAAGGCAAGCAGTACTTC. Translated: CASSSYREGKQYF.

This chain connects TRBV6-5 to TRBJ1-2, with D uncertain. Trimming pared 0 bases from V and 7 bases from J, leaving 9 bases between. CDR1 and CDR2 (germline): MNHEY, SVGAGI. The CDR3 is 13 amino acids. CDR3 sequence: CASSYSAEGGYTF. In DNA form, the CDR3 reads TGTGCCAGCAGTTACTCGGCAGAGGGTGGCTACACCTTC.